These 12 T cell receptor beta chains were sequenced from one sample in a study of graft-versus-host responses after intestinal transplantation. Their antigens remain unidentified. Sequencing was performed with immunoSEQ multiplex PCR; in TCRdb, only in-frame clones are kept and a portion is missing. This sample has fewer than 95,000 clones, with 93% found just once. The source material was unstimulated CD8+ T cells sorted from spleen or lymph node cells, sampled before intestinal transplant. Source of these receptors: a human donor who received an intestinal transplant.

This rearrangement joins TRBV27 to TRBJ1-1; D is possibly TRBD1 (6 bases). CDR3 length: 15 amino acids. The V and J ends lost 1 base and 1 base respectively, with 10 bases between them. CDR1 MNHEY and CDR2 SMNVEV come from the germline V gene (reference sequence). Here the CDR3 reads CASSLWGRGNTEAFF. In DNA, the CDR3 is TGTGCCAGCAGTTTATGGGGCAGGGGGAACACTGAAGCTTTCTTT.

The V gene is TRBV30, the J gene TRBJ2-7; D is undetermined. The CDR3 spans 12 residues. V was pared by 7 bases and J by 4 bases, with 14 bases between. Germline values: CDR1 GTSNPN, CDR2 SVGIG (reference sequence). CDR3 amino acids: CALNDEAYEQYF. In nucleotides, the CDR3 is TGTGCCTTGAACGACGAGGCTTACGAGCAGTACTTC.

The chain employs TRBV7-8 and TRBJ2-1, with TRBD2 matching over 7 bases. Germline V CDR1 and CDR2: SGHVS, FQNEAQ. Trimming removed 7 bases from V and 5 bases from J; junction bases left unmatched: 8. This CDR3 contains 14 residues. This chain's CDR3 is CASTQNAGDNEQFF. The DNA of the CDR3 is TGTGCCAGCACCCAGAACGCGGGGGACAATGAGCAGTTCTTC.

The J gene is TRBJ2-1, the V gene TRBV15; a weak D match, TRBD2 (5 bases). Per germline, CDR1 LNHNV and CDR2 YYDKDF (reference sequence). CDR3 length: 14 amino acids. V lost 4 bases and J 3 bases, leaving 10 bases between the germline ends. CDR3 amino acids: CATSKNRDYNEQFF. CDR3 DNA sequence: TGTGCCACCAGCAAAAACCGGGACTACAATGAGCAGTTCTTC.

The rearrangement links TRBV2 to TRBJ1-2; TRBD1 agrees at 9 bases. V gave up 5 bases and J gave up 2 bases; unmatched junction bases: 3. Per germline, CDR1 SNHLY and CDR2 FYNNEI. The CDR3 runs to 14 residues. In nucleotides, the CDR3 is TGTGCCAGCAGTACCGGGACAGGGAACTATGGCTACACCTTC. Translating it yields CASSTGTGNYGYTF.

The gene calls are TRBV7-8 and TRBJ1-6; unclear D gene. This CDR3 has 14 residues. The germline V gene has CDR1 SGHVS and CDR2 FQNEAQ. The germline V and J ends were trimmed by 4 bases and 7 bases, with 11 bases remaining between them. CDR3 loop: CASSSHLQNSPLHF. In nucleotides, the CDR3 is TGTGCCAGCAGCTCCCACCTACAGAATTCACCCCTCCACTTT.

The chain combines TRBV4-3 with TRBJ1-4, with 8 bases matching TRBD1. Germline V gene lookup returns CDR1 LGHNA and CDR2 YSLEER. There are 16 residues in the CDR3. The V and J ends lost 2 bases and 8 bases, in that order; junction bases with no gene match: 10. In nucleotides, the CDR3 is TGCGCCAGCAGCCAACGTTCTCAGGGGGCTGCGGAAAAACTGTTTTTT. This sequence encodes CASSQRSQGAAEKLFF.

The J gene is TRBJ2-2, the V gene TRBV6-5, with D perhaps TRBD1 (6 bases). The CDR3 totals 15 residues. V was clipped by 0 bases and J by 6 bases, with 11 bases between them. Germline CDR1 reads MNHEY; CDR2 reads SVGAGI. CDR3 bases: TGTGCCAGCAGTTACTCGGCAGGGGAATCCGGGGAGCTGTTTTTT. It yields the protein CASSYSAGESGELFF.

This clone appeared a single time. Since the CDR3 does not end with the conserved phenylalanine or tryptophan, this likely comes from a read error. CDR3 in DNA: TGTGCCAGCAGTCCGGGACATGGTAATCAGCCCCAGCATCTT. Its translation: CASSPGHGNQPQHL. The V and J genes are TRBV27 and TRBJ1-5, with D tentatively TRBD1 (6 bases). Between the trimmed V and J ends, which lost 5 bases and 4 bases, there was a span of 12 bases. CDR3 length: 14 residues. In germline, CDR1 is MNHEY, CDR2 SMNVEV (reference sequence).

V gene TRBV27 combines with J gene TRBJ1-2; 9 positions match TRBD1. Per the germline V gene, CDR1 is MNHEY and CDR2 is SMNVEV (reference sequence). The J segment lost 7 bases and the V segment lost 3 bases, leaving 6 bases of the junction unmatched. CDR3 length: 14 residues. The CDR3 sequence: CASSFQQGAAGYTF. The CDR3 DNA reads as TGTGCCAGCAGTTTCCAACAGGGGGCGGCTGGCTACACCTTC.

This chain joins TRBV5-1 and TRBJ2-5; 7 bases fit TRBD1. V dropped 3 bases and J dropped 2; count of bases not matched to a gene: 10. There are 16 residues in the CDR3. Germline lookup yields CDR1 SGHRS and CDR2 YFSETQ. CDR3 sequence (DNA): TGCGCCAGCAGCTCACATCCCGGGACAGTGCAAGAGACCCAGTACTTC. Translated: CASSSHPGTVQETQYF.

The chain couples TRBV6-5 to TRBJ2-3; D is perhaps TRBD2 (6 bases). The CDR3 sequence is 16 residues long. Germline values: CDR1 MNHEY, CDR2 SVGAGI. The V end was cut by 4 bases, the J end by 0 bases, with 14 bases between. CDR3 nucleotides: TGTGCCAGCAGTTCAACACCGGGACTCAGCACAGATACGCAGTATTTT. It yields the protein CASSSTPGLSTDTQYF.